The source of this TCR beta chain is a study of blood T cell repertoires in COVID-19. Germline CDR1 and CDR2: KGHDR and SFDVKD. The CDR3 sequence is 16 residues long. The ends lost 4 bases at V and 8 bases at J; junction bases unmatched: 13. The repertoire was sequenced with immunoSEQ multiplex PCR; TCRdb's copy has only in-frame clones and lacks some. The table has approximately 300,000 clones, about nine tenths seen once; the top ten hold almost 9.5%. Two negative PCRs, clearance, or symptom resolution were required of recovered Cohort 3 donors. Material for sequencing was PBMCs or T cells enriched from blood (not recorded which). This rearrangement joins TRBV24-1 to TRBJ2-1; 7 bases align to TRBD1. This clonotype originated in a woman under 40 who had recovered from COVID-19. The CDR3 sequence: CATSDSTGAGKDEQFF. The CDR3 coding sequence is TGTGCCACCAGTGACTCTACAGGGGCCGGTAAGGATGAGCAGTTCTTC.